The present TCR beta chain was sequenced within a study of B cell selection in AIRE deficiency. V dropped 3 bases and J dropped 7; count of bases not matched to a gene: 17. Germline loops: CDR1 SGHTA, CDR2 FQGNSA. The CDR3 spans 17 residues. Regulatory T cells were sorted as CD4+CD25hiCD127low/negative cells. As for this clone: The antigen remains unidentified.

The data were produced by immunoSEQ multiplex PCR, yet TCRdb's version contains in-frame clones alone and is incomplete. Here the sample spans about 26,000 clones, about 90% being singletons. Findings and caveats of the study: Shared Treg sequences had shorter CDR3s, biased toward rearrangements with few non-templated insertions.

Sequencing used CD4+CD25+ Tregs sorted from PBMCs. This TCR was sampled from a human donor in good health. V and J are TRBV7-2 and TRBJ1-2, with 7 bases that match TRBD1. The CDR3 protein is CASSFRQGPTLQGGYTF. The DNA for the CDR3 is TGTGCCAGCAGCTTCCGACAGGGTCCGACCCTTCAAGGTGGCTACACCTTC.